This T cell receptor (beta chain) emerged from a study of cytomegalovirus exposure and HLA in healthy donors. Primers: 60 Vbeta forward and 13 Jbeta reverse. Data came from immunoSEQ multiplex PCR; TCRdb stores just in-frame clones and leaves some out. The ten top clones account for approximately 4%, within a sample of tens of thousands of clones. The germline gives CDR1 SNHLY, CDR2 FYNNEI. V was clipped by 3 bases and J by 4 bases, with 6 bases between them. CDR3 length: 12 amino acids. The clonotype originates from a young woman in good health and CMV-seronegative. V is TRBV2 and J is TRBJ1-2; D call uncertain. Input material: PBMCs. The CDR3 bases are TGTGCCAGCAGTGAGAGGCGCTATGGCTACACCTTC. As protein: CASSERRYGYTF.